The 25 T cell receptor beta chains below come from one sample, sequenced in a study of OX40 agonist ivuxolimab in advanced cancers. Assay used: immunoSEQ multiplex PCR; TCRdb lists only in-frame clones, some missing. The data show 77,000 or so clones, roughly 91% seen once. The source material was CD4+ or CD8+ T cells sorted from blood, sampled in a trial of the OX40 agonist ivuxolimab. These receptors all come from an adult with an advanced solid tumor such as melanoma, head and neck, liver or kidney cancer.

V is TRBV18 and J is TRBJ1-1; D uncertain. The CDR3 length is 15 residues. V lost 2 bases to trimming and J lost 3 bases, with 13 bases between them. Germline CDR1 is KGHSH and CDR2 is LQKENI. CDR3 bases: TGTGCCAGCTCACCAAGACGCTCTGTTGACACTGAAGCTTTCTTT. Its translation: CASSPRRSVDTEAFF.

On this clone: A junction boundary mismatches the germline segment, possibly from a read error. V is TRBV7-7 and J is TRBJ2-5; D remains ambiguous. This CDR3 region has 12 residues. Germline V gene lookup returns CDR1 SSHAT and CDR2 FNYEAQ (reference sequence). CDR3 in DNA: TGTGCTAGCAGTGATCTTAAAGAGACCCAGTACTTC. This translates into CASSDLKETQYF.

The chain combines TRBV4-2 with TRBJ2-7; D perhaps matches TRBD2 (7 bases). The CDR3 is 13 amino acids. Germline V gene sequence: CDR1 LGHNA, CDR2 YNFKEQ. V lost 5 bases and J 7 bases, leaving 15 bases between the germline ends. The CDR3 coding sequence is TGTGCCAGCAGCTCCGACAGGACTAGAGAGCAGTACTTC. Translation gives CASSSDRTREQYF.

The gene calls are TRBV7-9 and TRBJ1-1, with D possibly TRBD1 on 5 matching bases. V lost 3 bases and J 4 bases, leaving 9 bases between the germline ends. The CDR3 runs 13 residues. Germline CDR1 SEHNR, CDR2 FQNEAQ (reference sequence). The CDR3 coding sequence is TGTGCCAGCAGCTTTGGACAAACCACTGAAGCTTTCTTT. Its protein is CASSFGQTTEAFF.

The genes are TRBV5-1 and TRBJ2-1; no firm D call. The V end lost 0 bases, the J end lost 13 bases, and 17 bases lay between the germline ends. Germline assignment: CDR1 SGHRS and CDR2 YFSETQ. The CDR3 totals 14 residues. Written as DNA, the CDR3 is TGCGCCAGCAGCTTGGGAGAATCCCTCAATGTCCAGTTCTTC. Translated, it gives CASSLGESLNVQFF.

The chain combines TRBV18 with TRBJ2-5; 7 bases align to TRBD1. The CDR3 has 14 amino acids. In germline, CDR1 is KGHSH, CDR2 LQKENI. Trimming cost V 3 bases and J 2 bases; bases outside gene matches: 3. The CDR3 reads CASSPRDSQETQYF. The CDR3 coding sequence is TGTGCCAGCTCACCCCGGGACAGTCAAGAGACCCAGTACTTC.

The rearrangement links TRBV6-1 to TRBJ2-3; no clear D gene. The CDR3 has 9 residues. CDR1 is MNHNS, CDR2 SASEGT, per germline. V lost 4 bases, J lost 10 bases, and 3 bases lay in between. DNA for the CDR3: TGTGCCAGCAGTGGCGCGCAGTATTTT. Translation: CASSGAQYF.

V and J are TRBV7-8 and TRBJ1-1; D possibly corresponds to TRBD1 (6 bases). The CDR3 runs 14 residues. CDR1 SGHVS and CDR2 FQNEAQ come from the germline V gene. V was clipped by 5 bases and J by 1 base, with 11 bases between them. DNA for the CDR3: TGTGCCAGCAGCAGGGGGATGGCGAACACTGAAGCTTTCTTT. Amino acid sequence: CASSRGMANTEAFF. The entire variable domain, with the rest obtained from reference TRBV7-8 and TRBJ1-1, is as follows: GAGVSQSPRYKVAKRGQDVALRCDPISGHVSLFWYQQALGQGPEFLTYFQNEAQLDKSGLPSDRFFAERPEGSVSTLKIQRTQQEDSAVYLCASSRGMANTEAFFGQGTRLTVV.

This clone has only a few counts. This chain connects TRBV2 to TRBJ2-3; D may be TRBD1 (6 bases). CDR3 size: 14 residues. The V gene's germline CDR1 is SNHLY and CDR2 FYNNEI. V was trimmed by 6 bases and J by 7 bases, leaving 17 bases between them. CDR3 residues: CASRRTDLLYTQYF. The CDR3 coding sequence is TGTGCCAGCAGGAGGACAGATCTTTTGTATACGCAGTATTTT.

CDR3 sequence reads: CASSPRRWVSGDTQYF. In DNA, the CDR3 is TGTGCCAGCAGCCCCCGGCGGTGGGTTTCGGGAGATACGCAGTATTTT. This sequence joins TRBV5-4 and TRBJ2-3; D not resolved. Per germline, CDR1 SGHNT and CDR2 YYREEE (reference sequence). This CDR3 spans 16 amino acids. Trimming cost V 4 bases and J 5 bases, with 20 bases left between them.

The CDR3 reads CASSWGTGGAYEQYF. As DNA, the CDR3 is TGTGCCAGCAGTTGGGGGACAGGGGGCGCCTACGAGCAGTACTTC. The chain links TRBV28 to TRBJ2-7, with 12 bases that match TRBD1. The CDR3 covers 15 residues. The V gene end was trimmed by 4 bases and the J gene end by 2 bases; junction bases not matched to a gene: 3. In germline, CDR1 is MDHEN, CDR2 SYDVKM.

This sequence joins TRBV28 and TRBJ2-2; 7 bases agree with TRBD1. CDR3 length: 14 residues. The germline V gene has CDR1 MDHEN and CDR2 SYDVKM. Trimming at V came to 7 bases and at J to 6 bases, leaving 8 bases not matched to a gene. CDR3 nucleotides: TGTGCCAGCACAGGACAGGCGTTCCCCGGGGAGCTGTTTTTT. It translates to CASTGQAFPGELFF.

The gene calls are TRBV7-3 and TRBJ2-2; 8 bases are shared with TRBD1. J lost 4 bases, V lost 3 bases, and 4 bases had no gene match. The germline gives CDR1 SGHTA, CDR2 FQGTGA. The CDR3 totals 15 residues. In nucleotides, the CDR3 is TGTGCCAGCAGCTTTACGGGACAGGTCACCGGGGAGCTGTTTTTT. Translation gives CASSFTGQVTGELFF.

The chain links TRBV28 to TRBJ1-2; D is ambiguous. The CDR3 has 13 amino acids. Germline V gives CDR1 MDHEN, CDR2 SYDVKM. V was clipped by 4 bases and J by 2 bases, with 8 bases between them. CDR3 in DNA: TGTGCCAGCAGTTGGAGAGCGAACTATGGCTACACCTTC. Its protein is CASSWRANYGYTF.

This sequence joins TRBV25-1 and TRBJ2-5, with TRBD2 matching over 9 bases. CDR1 MGHDK and CDR2 SYGVNS come from the germline V gene. V was clipped by 11 bases and J by 9 bases; unmatched bases: 22. This CDR3 comprises 16 residues. DNA for the CDR3: TGTGCCGCCCGGGGAGCGGGGGGATTTCAAGAGAGGGCCCAGTACTTC. Protein: CAARGAGGFQERAQYF.

V usage is TRBV27 and J usage is TRBJ1-5; D is unclear. From germline, CDR1 is MNHEY and CDR2 SMNVEV (reference sequence). Deletions cut 6 bases from V and 6 bases from J, with 21 bases between. This CDR3 contains 16 residues. The DNA for the CDR3 is TGTGCCAGCAGCTCGACCGGCGGGTGGGGTGGTCAGCCCCAGCATTTT. As protein: CASSSTGGWGGQPQHF.

The chain uses TRBV5-6 and TRBJ2-7; tentative D call: TRBD1 (6 bases). The CDR3 has 14 residues. Germline V gives CDR1 SGHDT, CDR2 YYEEEE. Trimming took 3 bases from V and 3 from J, leaving 13 bases between them. CDR3 nucleotides: TGTGCCAGCAGCTACCAAGGGACATACTACGAGCAGTACTTC. Protein: CASSYQGTYYEQYF.

This sequence joins TRBV4-1 and TRBJ1-5; possibly TRBD1 for D (5 bases). Germline V gene lookup returns CDR1 MGHRA and CDR2 YSYEKL. The CDR3 is 15 amino acids. V lost 0 bases and J lost 6, with 12 bases in between. DNA of the CDR3: TGCGCCAGCAGCCAAGATAGTACAGGACTTCAGCCCCAGCATTTT. This encodes CASSQDSTGLQPQHF.

V usage is TRBV2 and J usage is TRBJ2-2; maybe TRBD1 (5 bases). Trimming cost V 4 bases and J 0 bases, with 6 bases left between them. CDR1 is SNHLY, CDR2 FYNNEI, per germline. The CDR3 has 14 amino acids. CDR3 sequence (DNA): TGTGCCAGCAGTGGGACAACGAACACCGGGGAGCTGTTTTTT. This encodes CASSGTTNTGELFF.

The rearrangement links TRBV5-4 to TRBJ2-3, with D maybe TRBD2 (5 bases). V dropped 4 bases and J dropped 3 bases, with 18 bases sitting between them. CDR1 SGHNT and CDR2 YYREEE come from the germline V gene (reference sequence). The CDR3 totals 16 residues. The CDR3 coding sequence is TGTGCCAGCAGCCCCGGAACGGGATGGAGGACAGATACGCAGTATTTT. Translating it yields CASSPGTGWRTDTQYF.

This chain links TRBV25-1 with TRBJ2-3, with TRBD2 matching over 12 bases. This CDR3 contains 17 residues. The V and J ends lost 4 bases and 4 bases, in that order; junction bases with no gene match: 9. Germline values: CDR1 MGHDK, CDR2 SYGVNS. The CDR3 region has the DNA TGTGCCAGCAGTGTTGGCCTAGCGGGAGGGTCGCCAGATACGCAGTATTTT. Translated, it gives CASSVGLAGGSPDTQYF.

The chain joins TRBV6-5 to TRBJ1-1; no reliable D call. This CDR3 is 14 amino acids long. V was cut by 2 bases and J by 1 base, with 8 bases left in between. Germline V gene lookup returns CDR1 MNHEY and CDR2 SVGAGI. Here the CDR3 reads CASSYGLTNTEAFF. The DNA of the CDR3 is TGTGCCAGCAGTTACGGACTGACGAACACTGAAGCTTTCTTT.

V is TRBV10-3 and J is TRBJ1-1; 7 bases align to TRBD1. The CDR3 extends over 13 amino acids. V lost 5 bases, J lost 7 bases, and 7 bases stayed unmatched. CDR1 and CDR2 from the germline V gene are ENHRY and SYGVKD. For the CDR3, the DNA is TGTGCCATCAGTCCCGGACAGGAAAGTGAAGCTTTCTTT. Its protein product is CAISPGQESEAFF.

Only one count was recorded for this clone. The rearrangement uses TRBV2 and TRBJ2-7; possible D gene TRBD1, 5 bases. The ends were cut back, 7 bases at V and 3 bases at J, with 13 bases in the middle. Germline assignment: CDR1 SNHLY and CDR2 FYNNEI. This CDR3 spans 13 amino acids. CDR3 bases: TGTGCCAGCAAGAAAGGGGCAGACTACGAGCAGTACTTC. Encoded protein: CASKKGADYEQYF.

The rearrangement links TRBV6-1 to TRBJ2-7, with 10 bases that match TRBD2. This CDR3 contains 13 residues. The V and J ends lost 8 bases and 4 bases, in that order; junction bases with no gene match: 5. In germline, CDR1 is MNHNS, CDR2 SASEGT. The CDR3, as DNA: TGTGCCAGCGCGAGGACTAGCGGATACGAGCAGTACTTC. It codes for CASARTSGYEQYF.